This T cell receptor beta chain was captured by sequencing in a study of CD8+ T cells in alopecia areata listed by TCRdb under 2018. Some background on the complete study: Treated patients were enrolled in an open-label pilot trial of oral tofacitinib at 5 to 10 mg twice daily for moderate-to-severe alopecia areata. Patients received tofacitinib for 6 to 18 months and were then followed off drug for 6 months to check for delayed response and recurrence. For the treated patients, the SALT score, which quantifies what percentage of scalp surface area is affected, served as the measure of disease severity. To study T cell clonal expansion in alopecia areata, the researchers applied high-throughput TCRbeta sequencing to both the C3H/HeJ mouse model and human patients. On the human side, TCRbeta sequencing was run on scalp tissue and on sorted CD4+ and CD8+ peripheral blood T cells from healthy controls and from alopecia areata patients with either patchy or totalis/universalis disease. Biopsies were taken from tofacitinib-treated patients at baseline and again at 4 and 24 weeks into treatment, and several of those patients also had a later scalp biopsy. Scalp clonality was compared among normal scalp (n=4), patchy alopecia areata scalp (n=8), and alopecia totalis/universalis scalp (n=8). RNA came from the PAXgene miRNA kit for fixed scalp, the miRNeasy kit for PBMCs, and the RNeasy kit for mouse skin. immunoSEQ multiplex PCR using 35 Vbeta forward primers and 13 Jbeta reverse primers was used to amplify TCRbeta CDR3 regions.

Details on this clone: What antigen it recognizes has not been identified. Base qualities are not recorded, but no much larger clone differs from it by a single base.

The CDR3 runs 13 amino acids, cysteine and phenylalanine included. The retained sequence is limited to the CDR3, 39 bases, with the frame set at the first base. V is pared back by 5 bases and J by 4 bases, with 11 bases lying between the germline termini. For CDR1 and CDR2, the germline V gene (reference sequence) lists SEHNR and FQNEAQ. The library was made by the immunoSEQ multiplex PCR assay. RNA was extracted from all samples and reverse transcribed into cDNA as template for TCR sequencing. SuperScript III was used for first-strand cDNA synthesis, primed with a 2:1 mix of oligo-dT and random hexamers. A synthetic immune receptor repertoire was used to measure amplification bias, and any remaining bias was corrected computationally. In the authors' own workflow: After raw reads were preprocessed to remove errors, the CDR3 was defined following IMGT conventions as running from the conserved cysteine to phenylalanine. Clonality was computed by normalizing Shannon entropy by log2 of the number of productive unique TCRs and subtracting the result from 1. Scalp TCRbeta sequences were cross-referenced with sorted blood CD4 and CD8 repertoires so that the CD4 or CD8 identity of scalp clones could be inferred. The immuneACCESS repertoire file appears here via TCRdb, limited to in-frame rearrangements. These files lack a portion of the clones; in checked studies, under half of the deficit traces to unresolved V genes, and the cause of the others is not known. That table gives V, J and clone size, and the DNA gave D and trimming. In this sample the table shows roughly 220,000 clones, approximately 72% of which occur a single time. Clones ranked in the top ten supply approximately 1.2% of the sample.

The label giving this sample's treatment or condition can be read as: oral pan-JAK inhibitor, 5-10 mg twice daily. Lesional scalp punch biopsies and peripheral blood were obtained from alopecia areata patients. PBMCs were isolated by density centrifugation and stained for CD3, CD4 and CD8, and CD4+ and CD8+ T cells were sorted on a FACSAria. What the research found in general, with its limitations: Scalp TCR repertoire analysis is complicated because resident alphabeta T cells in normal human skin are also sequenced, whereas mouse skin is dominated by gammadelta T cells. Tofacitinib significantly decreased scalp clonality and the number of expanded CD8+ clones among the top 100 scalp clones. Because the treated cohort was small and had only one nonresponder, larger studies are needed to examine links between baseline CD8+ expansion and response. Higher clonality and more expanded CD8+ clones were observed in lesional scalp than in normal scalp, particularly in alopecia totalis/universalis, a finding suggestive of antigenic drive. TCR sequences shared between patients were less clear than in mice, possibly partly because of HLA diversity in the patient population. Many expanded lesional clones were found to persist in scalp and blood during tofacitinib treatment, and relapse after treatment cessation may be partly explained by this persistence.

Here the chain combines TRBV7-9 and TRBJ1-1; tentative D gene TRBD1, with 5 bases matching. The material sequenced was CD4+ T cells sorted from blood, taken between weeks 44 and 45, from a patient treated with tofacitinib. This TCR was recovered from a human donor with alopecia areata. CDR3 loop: CASSPLGVTEAFF. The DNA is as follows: TGTGCCAGCAGCCCTCTGGGGGTCACTGAAGCTTTCTTT.